The rows below give T cell receptor beta chains drawn from one sample of a study of Tregs in tolerant kidney transplant recipients. The protocol was immunoSEQ multiplex PCR, while the TCRdb copy is restricted to in-frame clones and leaves out a portion. This table holds about 66,000 clones, around 90% found once. This specimen consisted of CD8+ T cells from blood, obtained before the transplant. The receptor set was obtained from a human donor who received a combined kidney and bone marrow transplant. Each CDR3 is given with its conserved first and last residue.

13	TRBV2	TRBJ2-1	CASRGLAGEEQFF
14	TRBV9	TRBJ1-2	CASSAQGAGYGYTF
17	TRBV4-3	TRBJ2-7	CASSQEGGPGPYYEQYF
14	TRBV4-1	TRBJ1-1	CASSPTVSNTEAFF
15	TRBV7-2	TRBJ2-3	CASSLLTSYSDTQYF
15	TRBV2	TRBJ1-3	CASSETLGAGNTIYF
13	TRBV19	TRBJ2-7	CASSSASGYEQYF
15	TRBV9	TRBJ1-2	CASSAGTGSYYGYTF
16	TRBV2	TRBJ2-4	CASRGTSGRARDIQYF
14	TRBV28	TRBJ1-1	CASTLADMNTEAFF
16	TRBV7-9	TRBJ2-2	CASSLRSPSYTGELFF
15	TRBV14	TRBJ2-4	CASSQKGQGKNIQYF
14	TRBV27	TRBJ2-3	CASSLGQGADTQYF
13	TRBV27	TRBJ1-2	CASSIDRAVGYTF
16	TRBV4-3	TRBJ1-4	CASSQDLGRRSEKLFF
16	TRBV4-2	TRBJ2-2	CASNGAGGVLGGELFF
14	TRBV11-2	TRBJ1-1	CASSSRTGDTEAFF
14	TRBV5-1	TRBJ2-3	CASSLGGDTDTQYF
15	TRBV27	TRBJ1-1	CASSLSSAGYTEAFF
18	TRBV4-1	TRBJ2-7	CASSLGRSTSGFSYEQYF
13	TRBV18	TRBJ1-1	CASSPTGATEAFF
12	TRBV21-1	TRBJ1-6	CASSKGGSPLHF
13	TRBV7-8	TRBJ1-2	CASSPGTGYGYTF
14	TRBV19	TRBJ1-3	CASRGGSSGNTIYF
13	TRBV30	TRBJ1-1	CAWSVSGGTEAFF
13	TRBV19	TRBJ2-7	CASSWGQPYEQYF
14	TRBV9	TRBJ2-1	CAGEGTSGGHEQFF
14	TRBV7-6	TRBJ2-2	CASSLGESAGELFF
11	TRBV11-2	TRBJ2-7	CASSLLLGQYF
15	TRBV4-1	TRBJ2-7	CASSPRLAGTYEQYF
16	TRBV9	TRBJ2-7	CASSPQSGTDSYEQYF
12	TRBV7-2	TRBJ2-1	CASSLSGNEQFF
16	TRBV4-3	TRBJ2-2	CASSHGQGGDTGELFF
11	TRBV6-6	TRBJ1-1	CASSYSQGAFF
14	TRBV15	TRBJ1-1	CATTQRGGLVEAFF
14	TRBV9	TRBJ1-1	CASDFTGRNTEAFF
14	TRBV10-3	TRBJ1-1	CAISLQGANTEAFF
15	TRBV27	TRBJ2-7	CASIPWTSGRYEQYF
17	TRBV5-1	TRBJ1-1	CASSLGVDRGTNTEAFF
16	TRBV5-4	TRBJ1-2	CASSFKGAGSNYGYTF
15	TRBV18	TRBJ2-3	CASSPRPGGTDTQYF
16	TRBV9	TRBJ2-2	CASSGRLAGLPGELFF
13	TRBV14	TRBJ2-2	CASRFRGSGELFF
15	TRBV5-4	TRBJ2-3	CASSLSSGFTDTQYF
15	TRBV7-8	TRBJ2-3	CASSLAGAYTDTQYF
18	TRBV5-1	TRBJ2-1	CASSLAKVGAGGLNEQFF
14	TRBV9	TRBJ2-1	CASSVEGGSLEIFF
14	TRBV7-6	TRBJ2-5	CASSLAESWETQYF
13	TRBV13	TRBJ2-2	CASSQSGTGELFF
15	TRBV6-5	TRBJ2-1	CASSGTSGSGNEQFF
15	TRBV9	TRBJ2-7	CASSGGRGPGDEQYF
13	TRBV5-1	TRBJ2-1	CASSPAWGDEQFF
14	TRBV7-8	TRBJ1-1	CASTLGGTVGEAFF
14	TRBV5-6	TRBJ2-5	CASSWGTGQETQYF